The sequence of this T cell receptor (beta chain) was determined in a study of radiotherapy plus CTLA-4 blockade in lung cancer. For the study at large: Objective responses occurred in around 18% of patients; about 31% had disease control.

About this clone: Its target is unknown.

Sequencing used immunoSEQ multiplex PCR; TCRdb keeps in-frame clones, though not all of them. The sample lists 55,000 to 80,000 clones, roughly 87% occurring once. Overall study findings and caveats: Reportedly, early blood T cell clone dynamics best predicted response, with interferon-beta. Expansion of tumor-derived TCR clones was observed in blood after radiotherapy plus ipilimumab.

The CDR3 totals 15 residues. The germline V gene encodes CDR1 SGHTA and CDR2 FQGNSA. Trimming cost V 2 bases and J 1 base, with 11 bases left between them. The sample was peripheral blood, taken from a patient treated with radiotherapy plus ipilimumab. The sequence was collected from a human donor with non-small cell lung cancer that progressed on radiotherapy plus ipilimumab. The chain carries TRBV7-2 and TRBJ1-1; the D is unclear. CDR3: CASSLQSFSNTEAFF. The CDR3 nucleotides are TGTGCCAGCAGCTTACAGTCTTTTTCGAACACTGAAGCTTTCTTT.